This T cell receptor beta chain stems from a study of T cells after yellow fever vaccination. Across the study: Fractions low in cell number were prepared with SMART-Seq v4 Ultra Low Input. Study findings and constraints: Post-booster samples contained most primary-vaccination clones (more than 95% CD4, approximately 88% CD8). CD4 and CD8 compartments shared a small share of clonotypes.

Template switching with 5'RACE generated the TCR cDNA and added a universal primer site and UMIs. TCRdb reanalysed the 5' RACE reads using MiXCR and keeps one entry per CDR3 protein. The sample consists of about 350,000 distinct CDR3 sequences, 8% to 9.5% of them appearing once. At least ten counts were recorded for this clonotype. What it recognizes is unknown. This receptor was taken from a man between 18 and 29 years old who received the YFV17D yellow fever vaccine. Sequenced here: PBMCs, sampled roughly 46 days after the first yellow fever vaccination.

The CDR3 DNA is TGTGCCAGCAGCCCCGTCACAGATACGCAGTATTTT. As protein: CASSPVTDTQYF. The chain has TRBV12-3 or TRBV12-4 and TRBJ2-3; no reliable D call. V gave up 6 bases and J gave up 2 bases, with 6 bases separating them. The CDR3 runs 12 residues.